This is a list of T cell receptor beta chains from one sample in a study of regulatory T cells in long-lasting Graves disease. TCRdb analysed the multiplex PCR reads with MiXCR anew, one entry per CDR3 protein. The table lists about 430,000 distinct CDR3 sequences, around 23% of them singletons, with roughly an eighth in the top ten. Here the sequenced sample was peripheral blood mononuclear cells (PBMCs), taken when the disease was refractory, from a patient treated with antithyroid drugs. These receptors all come from a female donor with Graves disease. CDR3s include the opening cysteine and the closing phenylalanine or tryptophan. A D gene is named only where the DNA matches it firmly. A row's size may be missing; if present it is once, few, many or a size class.

TRBD1	TRBJ1-2	14	many	TRBV2	TGTGCCAGCAGAAACGACAGGGGGCATTATGGCTACACCTTC	CASRNDRGHYGYTF
.	TRBJ2-7	14	.	TRBV5-1	TGCGCCAGCAGCTTAGGACATTCTGCCTACGAGCAGTACTTC	CASSLGHSAYEQYF
.	TRBJ2-2	13	many	TRBV6-1	TGTGCCAGCAGTGAACAAGTAGCCGGGGAGCTGTTTTTT	CASSEQVAGELFF
.	TRBJ2-2	17	many	TRBV6-1	TGTGCCAGCAGACCCCTGGGGACAAGGATTTACACCGGGGAGCTGTTTTTT	CASRPLGTRIYTGELFF
.	TRBJ2-2	15	.	TRBV10-3	TGTGCCATCAGCCAGGGGAACCTGAACACCGGGGAGCTGTTTTTT	CAISQGNLNTGELFF
TRBD2	TRBJ2-7	14	many	TRBV28	TGTGCCAGCAGTTTGCGGGGGGGAGGACAAGAGCAGTACTTC	CASSLRGGGQEQYF
.	TRBJ2-2	11	.	TRBV5-4	TGTGCCAGCATCCAGGGGGGGGAGCTGTTTTTT	CASIQGGELFF
.	TRBJ2-1	12	.	TRBV4-2	TGTGCCAGCAGCCAAGGGGAGGAGAGGCAGTTCTTC	CASSQGEERQFF
.	TRBJ1-1	13	.	TRBV29-1	TGCAGCGCCAAACAGGAGACGGACACTGAAGCTTTCTTT	CSAKQETDTEAFF
.	TRBJ2-5	15	few	TRBV18	TGTGCCAGCTCACGATTCCGACAGGCCCAAGAGACCCAGTACTTC	CASSRFRQAQETQYF
TRBD2	TRBJ2-5	14	many	TRBV9	TGTGCCAGCAGCGTAGGTCGGGGGGAGGAGACCCAGTACTTC	CASSVGRGEETQYF
.	TRBJ1-6	15	many	TRBV5-1	TGCGCCAGCAGCTTTGGCCTAGAGTATAATTCACCCCTCCACTTT	CASSFGLEYNSPLHF
TRBD2	TRBJ2-5	16	.	TRBV12-3/TRBV12-4	TGTGCCAGCAGTCCGAGGACTAGCGGAGTTAGGGAGACCCAGTACTTC	CASSPRTSGVRETQYF
TRBD2	TRBJ2-2	15	few	TRBV20-1	TGCAGTGCTAGGGCTAGCGGGAGGGAAAACGGGGAGCTGTTTTTT	CSARASGRENGELFF
.	TRBJ1-5	14	many	TRBV7-6	TGTGCCAGCAGCCCAGGACAGAGCGGTCAGCCCCAGCATTTT	CASSPGQSGQPQHF
.	TRBJ1-2	12	many	TRBV12-3/TRBV12-4	TGTGCCAGTGCCCGGGACCCAGGAGGCTACACCTTC	CASARDPGGYTF
.	TRBJ2-3	13	few	TRBV28	TGTGCCAGCGTTCCTCCAGCGGTTGATACGCAGTATTTT	CASVPPAVDTQYF
.	TRBJ2-7	15	.	TRBV4-1	TGCGCCAGCAGCCAAGTTCCGGACAGCTCCTACGAGCAGTACTTC	CASSQVPDSSYEQYF